The subject of this entry is one T cell receptor beta chain. Its antigen is still unknown. These data are taken from a study of shared clonotypes between healthy human individuals. Each PCR replicate from the sorted subsets contained around 0.2 ug DNA, which is 25,000 to 30,000 T cell genomes. The method was immunoSEQ multiplex PCR; TCRdb's version includes in-frame clones alone and lacks a portion of them. The sample contains 640,000 or so clones, roughly 78% of which appear only once. Study results and limitations: An effect of sequencing depth on clonotype sharing among donors was expected. Sampling included only blood; tissue repertoires likely differ.

The CDR3 loop spans 15 amino acids. V was shortened by 7 bases and J by 2 bases, with 15 bases between the two germline ends. The germline gives CDR1 SNHLY, CDR2 FYNNEI. The sample taken for sequencing was memory CD4+ T cells sorted from blood. Subset meaning: CD45RA-negative fraction. This sequence originates from a young woman in good health. The genes are TRBV2 and TRBJ1-5; D is ambiguous. DNA of the CDR3: TGTGCCAGCATACTACAACATAGTGGCAATCAGCCCCAGCATTTT. This codes for CASILQHSGNQPQHF. The full variable domain, with the rest looked up from reference TRBV2 and TRBJ1-5, is EPEVTQTPSHQVTQMGQEVILRCVPISNHLYFYWYRQILGQKVEFLVSFYNNEISEKSEIFDDQFSVERPDGSNFTLKIRSTKLEDSAMYFCASILQHSGNQPQHFGDGTRLSIL.